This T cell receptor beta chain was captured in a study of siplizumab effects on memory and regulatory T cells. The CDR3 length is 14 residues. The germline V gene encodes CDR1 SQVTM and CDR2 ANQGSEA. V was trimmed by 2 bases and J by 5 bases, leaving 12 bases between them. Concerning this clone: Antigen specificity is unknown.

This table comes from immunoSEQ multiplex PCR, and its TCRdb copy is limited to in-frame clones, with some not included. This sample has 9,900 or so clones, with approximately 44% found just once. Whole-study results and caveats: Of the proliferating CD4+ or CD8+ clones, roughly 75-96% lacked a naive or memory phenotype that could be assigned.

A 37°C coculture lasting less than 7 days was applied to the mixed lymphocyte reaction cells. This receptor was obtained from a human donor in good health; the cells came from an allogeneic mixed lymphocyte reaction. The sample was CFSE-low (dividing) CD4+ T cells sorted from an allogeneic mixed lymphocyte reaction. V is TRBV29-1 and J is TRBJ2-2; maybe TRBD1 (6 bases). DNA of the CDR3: TGCAGCGTTGAATCCAGGGGAAGAACCGGGGAGCTGTTTTTT. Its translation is CSVESRGRTGELFF.